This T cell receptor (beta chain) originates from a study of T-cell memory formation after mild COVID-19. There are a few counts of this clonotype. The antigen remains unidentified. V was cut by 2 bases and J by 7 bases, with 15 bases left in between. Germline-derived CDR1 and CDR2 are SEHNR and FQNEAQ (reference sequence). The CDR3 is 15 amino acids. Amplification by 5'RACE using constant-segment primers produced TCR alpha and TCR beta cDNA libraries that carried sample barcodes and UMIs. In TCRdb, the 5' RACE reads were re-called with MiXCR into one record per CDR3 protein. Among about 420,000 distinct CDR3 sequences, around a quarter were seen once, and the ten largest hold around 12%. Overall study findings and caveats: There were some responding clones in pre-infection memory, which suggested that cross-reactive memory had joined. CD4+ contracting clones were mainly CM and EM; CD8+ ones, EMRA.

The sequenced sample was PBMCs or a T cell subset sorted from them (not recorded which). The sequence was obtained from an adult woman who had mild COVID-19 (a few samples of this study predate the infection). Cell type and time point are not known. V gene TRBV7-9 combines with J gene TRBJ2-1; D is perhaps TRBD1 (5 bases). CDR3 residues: CASSLSFRERNEQFF. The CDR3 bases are TGTGCCAGCAGCTTAAGTTTCAGGGAAAGGAATGAGCAGTTCTTC.